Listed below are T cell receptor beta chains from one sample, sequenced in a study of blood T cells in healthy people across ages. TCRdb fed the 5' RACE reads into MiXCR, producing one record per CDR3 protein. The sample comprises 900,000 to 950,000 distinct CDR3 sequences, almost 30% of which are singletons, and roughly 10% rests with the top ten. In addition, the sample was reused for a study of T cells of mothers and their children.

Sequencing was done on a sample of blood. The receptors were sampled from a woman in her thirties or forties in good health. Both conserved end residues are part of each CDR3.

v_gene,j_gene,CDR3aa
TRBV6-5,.,CASSSDLMQETQFF
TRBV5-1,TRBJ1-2,CASSLASTAYGYTF
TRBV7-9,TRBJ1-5,CASSAGLAGNQPQHF
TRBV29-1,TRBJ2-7,CSVEFFETGEIYEQYF
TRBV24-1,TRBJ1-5,CATSENRDQPQHF
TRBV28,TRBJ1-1,CASRRQVWTEAFF
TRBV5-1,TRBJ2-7,CASSLVVRTGGNEQYF
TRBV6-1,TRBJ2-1,CASSEAWRGGFERFF
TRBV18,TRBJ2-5,CATRGREQETQYF
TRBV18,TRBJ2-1,CASSPPGPYEQFF
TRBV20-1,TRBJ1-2,CRARTENYGYTF
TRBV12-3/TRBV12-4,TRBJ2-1,CASSFLQGQFF
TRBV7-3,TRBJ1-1,CASSQGQGHTEAFF
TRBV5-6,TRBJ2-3,CASSYGTGNPDTQYF
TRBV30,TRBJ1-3,CAWSGPISGNTIYF
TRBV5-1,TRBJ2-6,CASSLSGSSGANVLTF
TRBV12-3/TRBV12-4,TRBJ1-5,CASSLQGAASNQPQHF
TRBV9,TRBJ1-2,CTSSSDRAFRGHTF
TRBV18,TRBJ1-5,CASSGTGGAQPQHF
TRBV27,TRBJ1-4,CASGKQGAGEKLFF
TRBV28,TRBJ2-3,CATLAGRTDTQYF
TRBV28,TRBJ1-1,CASRDGNLEAFF
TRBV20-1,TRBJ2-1,CSAIGGASPYNEQFF